The 3 T cell receptor beta chains given below trace back to one sample, sequenced in a study of blood T cell repertoires in COVID-19. Profiling relied on immunoSEQ multiplex PCR, and the TCRdb table lists in-frame clones only, not all of them. The table shows 150,000 to 200,000 clones, with under 90% occurring only once. Sample: peripheral blood. The origin of the receptors is a woman aged 70-85 years with COVID-19, enrolled during active disease.

This chain connects TRBV27 to TRBJ2-7, with D perhaps matching TRBD1 (6 bases). The CDR3 length is 15 residues. Trimming stripped 4 bases from V and 3 bases from J, with 16 bases between. Germline V gene data show CDR1 as MNHEY and CDR2 as SMNVEV (reference sequence). The CDR3 loop is CASSSLLSTGYEQYF. The DNA of the CDR3 is TGTGCCAGCAGTTCCCTCCTCTCGACAGGCTACGAGCAGTACTTC.

V and J are TRBV5-8 and TRBJ1-6; no firm D call. This CDR3 is built from 13 residues. In germline, CDR1 is SGHTS, CDR2 YDEGEE. With 2 bases removed from V and 7 bases from J, the gap between germline ends came to 7 bases. The chain's CDR3 is CASSLAVNSPLHF. The DNA of the CDR3 is TGTGCCAGCAGCTTAGCTGTCAATTCACCCCTCCACTTT. Using reference TRBV5-8 and TRBJ1-6 for the parts outside the CDR3, the full variable domain is EAGVTQSPTHLIKTRGQQATLRCSPISGHTSVYWYQQALGLGLQFLLWYDEGEERNRGNFPPRFSGRQFPNYSSELNVNALELEDSALYLCASSLAVNSPLHFGNGTRLTVT.

This clone has only a few counts. The genes are TRBV10-3 and TRBJ1-6; weak D call: TRBD1 (6 bases). Germline V gives CDR1 ENHRY, CDR2 SYGVKD. V lost 6 bases to trimming and J lost 7 bases, with 13 bases between them. The length of the CDR3 is 14 residues. CDR3 protein: CAIREDSENSPLHF. In nucleotides, the CDR3 is TGTGCCATCAGGGAGGACAGCGAAAATTCACCCCTCCACTTT.